One and the same sample provided the 25 T cell receptor beta chains below, sequenced in a study of human T cells and chemical hapten exposure. The time point: patch test 2, 6 weeks after DPC sensitization. Treatment given: therapeutic diphenylcyclopropenone sensitization with weekly scalp DPC. TCRdb analysed the RACE reads with MiXCR anew, one entry per CDR3 protein. Among about 140,000 distinct CDR3 sequences listed, approximately 10% were seen once. Specimen: whole blood, collected in connection with sensitization to the hapten diphenylcyclopropenone (DPC). These receptors were taken from a woman aged 45-65 years with alopecia areata. Some clones in this sample may be carry-over from other donors' samples.

This clonotype has at least ten counts. V gene TRBV7-2 combines with J gene TRBJ2-7; tentative D call: TRBD1 (6 bases). Trimming pared 5 bases from V and 5 bases from J, leaving 16 bases between. CDR3 size: 14 residues. In germline, CDR1 is SGHTA, CDR2 FQGNSA. CDR3 nucleotides: TGTGCCAGCAGCGACCGGGACACCCGGGACGAGCAGTACTTC. This sequence encodes CASSDRDTRDEQYF.

The gene calls are TRBV29-1 and TRBJ1-1, with TRBD1 matching over 12 bases. This CDR3 has 14 amino acids. Germline V gives CDR1 SQVTM, CDR2 ANQGSEA. The junction had 0 bases not matched to a gene; V was cut back by 4 bases and J by 0 bases. DNA for the CDR3: TGCAGCGTTGGGGACAGGGGGCTGAACACTGAAGCTTTCTTT. Its translation is CSVGDRGLNTEAFF. The full variable domain, its missing parts supplied by reference TRBV29-1 and TRBJ1-1, is SAVISQKPSRDICQRGTSLTIQCQVDSQVTMMFWYRQQPGQSLTLIATANQGSEATYESGFVIDKFPISRPNLTFSTLTVSNMSPEDSSIYLCSVGDRGLNTEAFFGQGTRLTVV.

The CDR3 nucleotides read TGCAGTGCTAGACAGGGGGAGACCCAGTACTTC. Residues: CSARQGETQYF. The J gene is TRBJ2-5, the V gene TRBV20-1, with D tentatively TRBD1 (6 bases). Germline loops: CDR1 DFQATT, CDR2 SNEGSKA (reference sequence). The CDR3 consists of 11 residues. Trimming cost V 2 bases and J 5 bases, with 6 bases left between them.

This clonotype was seen at least ten times. The gene calls are TRBV5-1 and TRBJ2-1, with D uncertain. Germline CDR1 reads SGHRS; CDR2 reads YFSETQ. Trimming took 4 bases from V and 10 from J, leaving 12 bases between them. This CDR3 region has 12 residues. The CDR3 DNA is TGCGCCAGCAGCGCGCTAGATGGAGAGCAGTTCTTC. It encodes CASSALDGEQFF.

This clonotype showed up many times. The CDR3 reads CASSLAGTGGRGQYF. DNA of the CDR3: TGTGCCAGCAGCTTAGCCGGGACAGGGGGAAGGGGGCAGTACTTC. V is TRBV7-2 and J is TRBJ2-7; 11 positions match TRBD1. The CDR3 is made up of 15 amino acids. Germline CDR1 is SGHTA and CDR2 is FQGNSA. V lost 0 bases, J lost 9 bases, and 7 bases stayed unmatched.

There are many counts of this clonotype. The chain couples TRBV7-9 to TRBJ1-5, with TRBD1 identical over 9 bases. With V trimmed by 1 base and J by 2 bases, 6 bases remained unmatched. CDR1 is SEHNR and CDR2 is FQNEAQ in the germline V gene (reference sequence). The CDR3 length is 17 residues. CDR3 region: CASSLVTGGVGNQPQHF. The DNA for the CDR3 is TGTGCCAGCAGCTTAGTGACAGGGGGAGTGGGCAATCAGCCCCAGCATTTT.

Only a few counts were recorded for this clonotype. CDR3 residues: CASRLLAGGTDTQYF. CDR3 DNA sequence: TGTGCCAGTAGGCTACTAGCGGGAGGCACAGATACGCAGTATTTT. The gene calls are TRBV19 and TRBJ2-3, with TRBD2 identical over 11 bases. Looked up from germline, CDR1 is LNHDA and CDR2 is SQIVND (reference sequence). V lost 6 bases and J lost 1; bases outside the gene matches: 3. The CDR3 covers 15 residues.

The chain links TRBV6-5 to TRBJ2-5, with D perhaps matching TRBD2 (6 bases). V gave up 1 base and J gave up 5 bases, with 26 bases separating them. CDR3 length: 19 amino acids. In germline, CDR1 is MNHEY, CDR2 SVGAGI. Here the CDR3 reads CASSYFGRGNMGSGETQYF. CDR3 sequence (DNA): TGTGCCAGCAGTTACTTCGGCCGCGGGAATATGGGCTCTGGGGAGACCCAGTACTTC.

In its sample, this clonotype was seen a few times. The J gene is TRBJ1-1, the V gene TRBV30, with D uncertain. Per the germline V gene, CDR1 is GTSNPN and CDR2 is SVGIG (reference sequence). V lost 0 bases to trimming and J lost 1 base, with 9 bases between them. The CDR3 loop spans 14 amino acids. CDR3 bases: TGTGCCTGGAGTGTCCGGCGCCCGAACACTGAAGCTTTCTTT. This codes for CAWSVRRPNTEAFF.

The genes are TRBV9 and TRBJ2-3, with unresolved D. V was clipped by 0 bases and J by 6 bases, with 20 bases between them. The CDR3 spans 17 residues. The V gene's germline CDR1 is SGDLS and CDR2 YYNGEE. CDR3 in DNA: TGTGCCAGCAGCGTAGATCCGATGGACGCGCCTCGGGATACGCAGTATTTT. The encoded protein is CASSVDPMDAPRDTQYF.

The chain joins TRBV6-5 to TRBJ2-7; 11 nucleotides agree with TRBD2. The junction had 13 bases not matched to a gene; V was cut back by 8 bases and J by 1 base. The CDR3 spans 17 residues. The V gene's germline CDR1 is MNHEY and CDR2 SVGAGI. The CDR3 loop reads CASGALAGGTDSYEQYF. The CDR3 region has the DNA TGTGCCAGCGGAGCTCTAGCGGGAGGTACAGATTCCTACGAGCAGTACTTC.

In its sample, this clonotype was seen a few times. The chain couples TRBV5-5 to TRBJ1-2; 8 nucleotides line up with TRBD1. The length of the CDR3 is 16 residues. In germline, CDR1 is SGHKS, CDR2 YYEKEE (reference sequence). Trimming cost V 4 bases and J 0 bases; bases outside gene matches: 8. DNA for the CDR3: TGTGCCAGCAGCAGGGACAGGTCAACTCCTAACTATGGCTACACCTTC. Translated: CASSRDRSTPNYGYTF.

This clonotype was seen at least ten times. Here the CDR3 DNA reads TGCAGCCAGGGACAGGGTAACACCGGGGAGCTGTTTTTT. It codes for CSQGQGNTGELFF. This chain uses TRBV20-1 with TRBJ2-2, with 9 bases that match TRBD1. Germline values: CDR1 DFQATT, CDR2 SNEGSKA (reference sequence). This CDR3 contains 13 residues.

This clonotype was counted ten times or more. This CDR3 reads CASSSTGALAKNIQYF. The CDR3, as DNA: TGTGCCAGCAGCTCGACAGGGGCCTTAGCCAAAAACATTCAGTACTTC. The V and J genes are TRBV7-9 and TRBJ2-4, with 8 nucleotides matching TRBD1. Germline assignment: CDR1 SEHNR and CDR2 FQNEAQ (reference sequence). The CDR3 totals 16 residues. V lost 4 bases and J lost 0; bases outside the gene matches: 5.

The chain carries TRBV21-1 and TRBJ1-2; whether TRBD1, the table's D call, matches the DNA was not checked. TRBV21-1 is a known pseudogene. This CDR3 region has 15 residues. This CDR3 reads CASSAEQDRAYGYTF. CDR3 in DNA: TGTGCCAGCAGCGCAGAACAGGACAGAGCCTATGGCTACACCTTC.

The rearrangement uses TRBV5-1 and TRBJ2-5, with D possibly TRBD1 on 8 matching bases. Germline V gene lookup returns CDR1 SGHRS and CDR2 YFSETQ. The CDR3 runs 17 residues. Trimming took 0 bases from V and 3 from J, leaving 18 bases between them. Written as DNA, the CDR3 is TGCGCCAGCAGCTTGGAGGCCACACAGGGGGGGAAAGAGACCCAGTACTTC. It yields the protein CASSLEATQGGKETQYF.

This clonotype was observed a handful of times. CDR3 DNA sequence: TGTGCCAGCAGTGAGAGAGTCGGGCCTGGAAACACCATATATTTT. It codes for CASSERVGPGNTIYF. The chain is built from TRBV2 and TRBJ1-3, with D unclear. Trimming stripped 3 bases from V and 2 bases from J, with 11 bases between. This CDR3 has 15 residues. Germline V CDR1 and CDR2: SNHLY, FYNNEI.

This chain joins TRBV5-5 and TRBJ2-2; TRBD1 matches at 7 bases. The CDR3 extends over 15 amino acids. Germline lookup yields CDR1 SGHKS and CDR2 YYEKEE (reference sequence). Losses at the gene ends were 4 bases for V and 7 bases for J; bases not matched to a gene: 10. The CDR3 DNA follows: TGTGCCAGCAGCATCCGGGACAGTTGGATCGGGGAGCTGTTTTTT. It encodes CASSIRDSWIGELFF.

The chain employs TRBV7-9 and TRBJ2-5; 9 bases map to TRBD1. The CDR3 length is 15 residues. V lost 5 bases to trimming and J lost 0 bases; unmatched junction nucleotides: 4. Germline assignment: CDR1 SEHNR and CDR2 FQNEAQ (reference sequence). The CDR3 sequence is CASSPGTGYQETQYF. In DNA, the CDR3 is TGTGCCAGCAGCCCCGGGACAGGGTACCAAGAGACCCAGTACTTC.

This clonotype came up many times. The genes are TRBV7-9 and TRBJ2-1; D is ambiguous. This CDR3 region has 12 residues. Trimming took off 3 bases at V and 7 bases at J, with 7 bases between the two ends. The V gene's germline CDR1 is SEHNR and CDR2 FQNEAQ (reference sequence). The CDR3: CASSFQENEQFF. The CDR3 DNA reads TGTGCCAGCAGCTTTCAGGAGAATGAGCAGTTCTTC. The full variable domain, with the rest looked up from reference TRBV7-9 and TRBJ2-1, is DTGVSQNPRHKITKRGQNVTFRCDPISEHNRLYWYRQTLGQGPEFLTYFQNEAQLEKSRLLSDRFSAERPKGSFSTLEIQRTEQGDSAMYLCASSFQENEQFFGPGTRLTVL.

This clonotype was detected ten times or more. This sequence joins TRBV7-2 and TRBJ2-3; a possible D gene is TRBD1 (5 bases). This CDR3 is 15 amino acids long. From germline, CDR1 is SGHTA and CDR2 FQGNSA. Trimming pared 5 bases from V and 2 bases from J, leaving 14 bases between. DNA of the CDR3: TGTGCCAGCAGCCCCCAGGGTCAGCCCACAGATACGCAGTATTTT. Amino acids: CASSPQGQPTDTQYF.

This clonotype was counted at least ten times. J is TRBJ1-1 and V is TRBV25-1; D not resolved. Per the germline V gene, CDR1 is MGHDK and CDR2 is SYGVNS. CDR3 size: 14 residues. Trimming took off 6 bases at V and 8 bases at J, with 19 bases between the two ends. The CDR3 coding sequence is TGTGCCAGCAGCCCCCACCAGACAAGAGGAGAAGCTTTCTTT. This translates into CASSPHQTRGEAFF.

The sample holds many counts of this clonotype. The V call is TRBV4-2, the J call TRBJ2-3; D ambiguous. Germline assignment: CDR1 LGHNA and CDR2 YNFKEQ. Trimming shortened V by 0 bases and J by 10 bases, and 11 bases separated the two germline ends. This CDR3 comprises 13 residues. The CDR3 DNA is TGTGCCAGCAGCCAAGACCATGGCGAGGCGCAGTATTTT. This sequence encodes CASSQDHGEAQYF.

CDR3 sequence (DNA): TGTGCCAGCAGACGAGCGGGCCTGCCCGGGACCCAGTACTTC. Translation gives CASRRAGLPGTQYF. The rearrangement joins TRBV7-2 to TRBJ2-5; tentatively, D is TRBD2 (6 bases). Trimming stripped 6 bases from V and 7 bases from J, with 18 bases between. The CDR3 spans 14 residues. Per the germline V gene, CDR1 is SGHTA and CDR2 is FQGNSA.

The sample holds a few counts of this clonotype. The chain combines TRBV19 with TRBJ1-5; no clear D gene. CDR1 and CDR2 (germline): LNHDA, SQIVND (reference sequence). The length of the CDR3 is 14 residues. The ends were cut back, 7 bases at V and 6 bases at J, with 16 bases in the middle. The CDR3 region is CASNLRETGQPQHF. CDR3 coding DNA: TGTGCCAGTAACCTCCGGGAAACGGGTCAGCCCCAGCATTTT.